What follows are 20 T cell receptor beta chains derived from one specimen sequenced in a study of early stage breast cancer tumors. Profiled with immunoSEQ multiplex PCR; TCRdb holds only in-frame clones, not every one. The sample has about 53,000 clones, 75% to 95% seen once. The specimen was blood. The receptors were sampled from a person aged 65-85 years with breast cancer.

This clone was detected once. The chain is built from TRBV7-2 and TRBJ1-4; no clear D. Germline CDR1 SGHTA, CDR2 FQGNSA. Deletions cut 4 bases from V and 3 bases from J, with 9 bases between. The CDR3 covers 14 residues. For the CDR3, the DNA is TGTGCCAGCAGCTCCGGGTTGGCTAATGAAAAACTGTTTTTT. Translation gives CASSSGLANEKLFF. Filled out from reference TRBV7-2 and TRBJ1-4, the complete variable domain reads GAGVSQSPSNKVTEKGKDVELRCDPISGHTALYWYRQSLGQGLEFLIYFQGNSAPDKSGLPSDRFSAERTGGSVSTLTIQRTQQEDSAVYLCASSSGLANEKLFFGSGTQLSVL.

The chain combines TRBV4-1 with TRBJ2-6; 9 nucleotides align to TRBD1. Germline V CDR1 and CDR2: MGHRA, YSYEKL. The CDR3 spans 16 residues. Trimming took 4 bases from V and 4 from J; bases not matched to a gene: 5. Here the CDR3 reads CASSRDRGAGANVLTF. Written as DNA, the CDR3 is TGCGCCAGCAGCCGCGACAGGGGGGCCGGGGCCAACGTCCTGACTTTC.

The chain links TRBV5-1 to TRBJ2-3; 9 bases align to TRBD2. The CDR3 extends over 16 amino acids. CDR1 and CDR2 from the germline V gene are SGHRS and YFSETQ. With 4 bases clipped from V and 3 bases from J, the junction kept 9 bases outside the gene matches. CDR3: CASSRQERGATDTQYF. The CDR3, as DNA: TGCGCCAGCAGCCGTCAGGAGCGGGGGGCAACAGATACGCAGTATTTT.

This clone was picked up a small number of times. The chain employs TRBV7-3 and TRBJ1-5; the match to TRBD1 covers 9 bases. The length of the CDR3 is 13 residues. Germline V gene lookup returns CDR1 SGHTA and CDR2 FQGTGA. The V and J ends lost 3 bases and 6 bases, in that order; junction bases with no gene match: 0. The CDR3 bases are TGTGCCAGCAGCTTGACAGGGGGTCAGCCCCAGCATTTT. Its protein product is CASSLTGGQPQHF.

This rearrangement joins TRBV28 to TRBJ1-5; maybe TRBD1 (5 bases). This CDR3 spans 13 amino acids. Deletions cut 5 bases from V and 3 bases from J, with 8 bases between. From germline, CDR1 is MDHEN and CDR2 SYDVKM. DNA for the CDR3: TGTGCCAGCAGTACAGGCACCAATCAGCCCCAGCATTTT. This translates into CASSTGTNQPQHF.

The chain uses TRBV2 and TRBJ2-6, with 8 bases identical to TRBD1. Germline V gene sequence: CDR1 SNHLY, CDR2 FYNNEI. Trimming took 7 bases from V and 4 from J; bases not matched to a gene: 9. CDR3 size: 16 residues. This chain's CDR3 is CASTRQGLGGANVLTF. CDR3 DNA sequence: TGTGCCAGCACCAGACAGGGGCTAGGGGGGGCCAACGTCCTGACTTTC.

The rearrangement links TRBV5-6 to TRBJ1-1, with TRBD1 as a possible D gene (6 bases). The V gene lost 0 bases and the J gene lost 7 bases, with 10 bases spanning the gap. There are 13 residues in the CDR3. CDR1 and CDR2 (germline): SGHDT, YYEEEE. The CDR3, as DNA: TGTGCCAGCAGCTTGGCGGGGGGCGATGAAGCTTTCTTT. Translated, it gives CASSLAGGDEAFF.

The V and J genes are TRBV11-3 and TRBJ1-3, with 9 bases matching TRBD1. In germline, CDR1 is SGHNT, CDR2 YENEEA. J lost 2 bases, V lost 5 bases, and 4 bases had no gene match. The CDR3 extends over 15 amino acids. The chain's CDR3 is CASSAGTGTGNTIYF. CDR3 bases: TGTGCCAGCAGCGCGGGGACAGGGACTGGAAACACCATATATTTT.

The chain carries TRBV7-8 and TRBJ1-2; D is ambiguous. This CDR3 spans 15 amino acids. V lost 4 bases to trimming and J lost 4 bases, with 16 bases between them. CDR1 and CDR2 from the germline V gene are SGHVS and FQNEAQ. CDR3 DNA: TGTGCCAGCAGCTACGTACCCACAGCTCTCTATGGCTACACCTTC. Amino acid sequence: CASSYVPTALYGYTF.

The rearrangement links TRBV7-2 to TRBJ2-3; D gene unclear. V was pared by 5 bases and J by 0 bases, with 3 bases between. CDR1 is SGHTA, CDR2 FQGNSA, per germline. There are 12 residues in the CDR3. The DNA of the CDR3 is TGTGCCAGCAGCCAGAGCACAGATACGCAGTATTTT. It is translated as CASSQSTDTQYF.

The chain is built from TRBV21-1 and TRBJ1-4. TRBV21-1 is marked as a pseudogene. The CDR3 totals 17 residues. The chain's CDR3 is CASSKEEPEATNEKLFF. The CDR3 DNA sequence: TGTGCCAGCAGCAAAGAGGAACCAGAGGCAACTAATGAAAAACTGTTTTTT.

The CDR3 region is CASSSYRGAGYGYTF. CDR3 coding DNA: TGTGCCAGCAGCTCATACAGGGGAGCGGGCTATGGCTACACCTTC. The chain links TRBV9 to TRBJ1-2, with 7 bases matching TRBD1. CDR1 SGDLS and CDR2 YYNGEE come from the germline V gene. V was pared by 4 bases and J by 4 bases, with 10 bases of the junction left unmatched. This CDR3 region has 15 residues.

The chain combines TRBV19 with TRBJ1-5, with D unclear. Trimming took off 1 base at V and 0 bases at J, with 4 bases between the two ends. The CDR3 is 14 residues long. Germline V gene data show CDR1 as LNHDA and CDR2 as SQIVND (reference sequence). In nucleotides, the CDR3 is TGTGCCAGTAGTATAGGTTATAGCAATCAGCCCCAGCATTTT. Amino acids: CASSIGYSNQPQHF.

This clone was found once. The V call is TRBV6-6, the J call TRBJ2-1, with 14 bases identical to TRBD2. Germline values: CDR1 MNHNY, CDR2 SVGAGI (reference sequence). Trimming cost V 6 bases and J 10 bases; bases outside gene matches: 11. The length of the CDR3 is 16 residues. The CDR3 spells CASSYGLAGGPVEQFF. The CDR3 DNA reads as TGTGCCAGCAGCTACGGACTAGCGGGAGGTCCCGTCGAGCAGTTCTTC.

The rearrangement uses TRBV4-1 and TRBJ2-7, with D possibly TRBD2 on 6 matching bases. Germline V gives CDR1 MGHRA, CDR2 YSYEKL. Between the trimmed V and J ends, which lost 0 bases and 3 bases, there was a span of 12 bases. The CDR3 is 15 residues long. The CDR3 DNA follows: TGCGCCAGCAGCCAAGAAATGGGGGGTTACTACGAGCAGTACTTC. Translating it yields CASSQEMGGYYEQYF.

The J gene is TRBJ2-2, the V gene TRBV5-8, with 10 bases lining up with TRBD2. The length of the CDR3 is 14 residues. J gave up 3 bases and V 6 bases, and 2 bases lay outside the gene matches. Germline assignment: CDR1 SGHTS and CDR2 YDEGEE. In DNA, the CDR3 is TGTGCCAGCATTAGCGGGAGGTACACCGGGGAGCTGTTTTTT. Its translation is CASISGRYTGELFF.

The CDR3 DNA sequence: TGCGCCAGCAGCCAAGAGTCACAGTATAATTCACCCCTCCACTTT. It is translated as CASSQESQYNSPLHF. The rearrangement links TRBV4-1 to TRBJ1-6; no clear D. V was clipped by 0 bases and J by 4 bases, with 7 bases between them. The CDR3 runs to 15 residues. Germline CDR1 and CDR2: MGHRA and YSYEKL.

This clone showed up just once. The J gene is TRBJ1-2, the V gene TRBV6-1; D is possibly TRBD1 (6 bases). Per the germline V gene, CDR1 is MNHNS and CDR2 is SASEGT. The CDR3 spans 13 residues. Trimming took off 7 bases at V and 1 base at J, with 10 bases between the two ends. The CDR3 region has the DNA TGTGCCAGCAACAGGGCGTTTAACTATGGCTACACCTTC. Translating it yields CASNRAFNYGYTF.

The V and J genes are TRBV19 and TRBJ2-7; D possibly corresponds to TRBD2 (5 bases). V lost 11 bases and J lost 3, with 26 bases in between. This CDR3 is 16 amino acids long. Germline lookup yields CDR1 LNHDA and CDR2 SQIVND (reference sequence). The CDR3 spells CAGPGEVEGGLYEQYF. CDR3 coding DNA: TGTGCCGGACCCGGGGAAGTTGAGGGTGGCCTCTACGAGCAGTACTTC.

The rearrangement joins TRBV19 to TRBJ2-1; 8 nucleotides match TRBD1. V dropped 3 bases and J dropped 9; count of bases not matched to a gene: 13. This CDR3 is built from 16 residues. The germline gives CDR1 LNHDA, CDR2 SQIVND (reference sequence). The CDR3 region is CASSIPRDRSRGEQFF. CDR3 bases: TGTGCCAGTAGTATTCCCCGGGACAGGAGTCGAGGTGAGCAGTTCTTC.